The rows below give T cell receptor beta chains drawn from one sample of a study of neurological immune-mediated disorders. A single record per CDR3 protein comes from TCRdb applying MiXCR to the 5' RACE reads. Of some 80,000 distinct CDR3 sequences listed, approximately 4.6% were seen once; the top ten hold 4.5% to 6%. Specimen: PBMCs. The receptors come from a woman in her sixties with multiple sclerosis. Both conserved end residues are part of each CDR3. D genes are given only for firm matches. Some rows have no size entry. The others give once, few or many, or a class for an expanded clone.

v_call	d_call	clone_size	j_call	cdr3_nt	cdr3_aa
TRBV3-1	TRBD1	many	TRBJ2-2	TGTGCCAGCAGCCAAGGGACAGGGTGGGAGTTTACCGGGGAGCTGTTTTTT	CASSQGTGWEFTGELFF
TRBV7-2	TRBD1	many	TRBJ2-1	TGTGCCAGCAGGACAGGGATTGAGCAGTTCTTC	CASRTGIEQFF
TRBV5-5	TRBD1	many	TRBJ1-4	TGTGCCAGCAGCCCGAGAACAGGGGGCGGAACTAATGAAAAACTGTTTTTT	CASSPRTGGGTNEKLFF
TRBV20-1	-	many	TRBJ2-1	TGCAGTGTCGTGGACAGCCCCGGCAATGAGCAGTTCTTC	CSVVDSPGNEQFF
TRBV11-2	-	many	TRBJ1-4	TGTGCCAGCAAGATACAGGCAACTAATGAAAAACTGTTTTTT	CASKIQATNEKLFF
TRBV6-6	-	many	TRBJ1-1	TGTGCCAGCAGTTACTCAGAGAACACTGAAGCTTTCTTT	CASSYSENTEAFF
TRBV5-1	TRBD1	many	TRBJ2-3	TGCGCCAGCAGCTTGGGGACAGGGGATACAGATACGCAGTATTTT	CASSLGTGDTDTQYF
TRBV5-1	-	many	TRBJ2-6	TGCGCCAGCAGCTTGATACGGTCCGGGGCCAACGTCCTGACTTTC	CASSLIRSGANVLTF
TRBV6-5	TRBD2	many	TRBJ2-3	TGTGCCAGCAGTTACTCCCAACTAGCGGATCGTACAGATACGCAGTATTTT	CASSYSQLADRTDTQYF
TRBV7-2	TRBD1	many	TRBJ1-1	TGTGCCAGCAGCCCGACAGGGGTTGAAGCTTTCTTT	CASSPTGVEAFF
TRBV20-1	TRBD2	many	TRBJ2-1	TGCAGTGCCCGACCCGGGAGGGCTAGAGCCAATGAGCAGTTCTTC	CSARPGRARANEQFF
TRBV20-1	-	many	TRBJ2-7	TGCAGTGCACGCTTTCTTTCGTCGCACGAGCAGTACTTC	CSARFLSSHEQYF
TRBV5-1	-	many	TRBJ2-7	TGCGCCAGCAGCTCTCGGACGGGATTAAACGCCTACGAGCAGTACTTC	CASSSRTGLNAYEQYF
TRBV20-1	-	few	TRBJ1-1	TGCAGTGCCGCCCGGGGGCGGACCTGGGACACTGAAGCTTTCTTT	CSAARGRTWDTEAFF
TRBV3-1	-	many	TRBJ1-1	TGTGCCAGCAGCCAAGCCCTCACGGGGATGAACACTGAAGCTTTCTTT	CASSQALTGMNTEAFF
TRBV18	TRBD1	few	TRBJ1-2	TGTGCCAGCTCACCCGTGCCCACAGGGGTGGCTAACTATGGCTACACCTTC	CASSPVPTGVANYGYTF
TRBV6-2/TRBV6-3	-	many	TRBJ1-5	TGTGCCAGCAGTTACGCTACGGGGCAGCCCCAGCATTTT	CASSYATGQPQHF
TRBV12-3/TRBV12-4	-	many	TRBJ2-2	TGTGCCAGCAGTTTAGGTGGGGTGTCGACCGGGGAGCTGTTTTTT	CASSLGGVSTGELFF
TRBV5-1	-	many	TRBJ2-3	TGCGCCAGCAGCTTGTGGTCTGCAGGGGTTCCCACAGATACGCAGTATTTT	CASSLWSAGVPTDTQYF
TRBV5-1	-	many	TRBJ2-7	TGCGCCAGCAGCGCCGGATCCCTAAGGATGGTGGAGCAGTACTTC	CASSAGSLRMVEQYF
TRBV20-1	-	many	TRBJ1-2	TGCAGTGCTAGCCCGGGGGTCTATGGCTACACCTTC	CSASPGVYGYTF
TRBV9	-	many	TRBJ2-7	TGTGCCAGCAGCGTAAGTGCCCGTCCCTACGAGCAGTACTTC	CASSVSARPYEQYF
TRBV3-1	-	many	TRBJ1-3	TGTGCCAGCAGCCTATACAGAAGAAACACCATATATTTT	CASSLYRRNTIYF
TRBV5-4	TRBD2	many	TRBJ2-5	TGTGCCAGCAGCAACAAGCGGGGAGATGAGACCCAGTACTTC	CASSNKRGDETQYF
TRBV25-1	TRBD1	many	TRBJ2-3	TGTGCCAGCAGTGTCGGGACAGGGGGGGTAGGTACGCAGTATTTT	CASSVGTGGVGTQYF
TRBV5-1	TRBD1	many	TRBJ1-5	TGCGCCAGCAGCTCGGGACAGGTCAATCAGCCCCAGCATTTT	CASSSGQVNQPQHF
TRBV6-4	-	-	TRBJ1-5	TGTGCCAGCAGTGAAAAGGGAGGCAATCAGCCCCAGCATTTT	CASSEKGGNQPQHF
TRBV10-2	-	many	TRBJ2-3	TGCGCCAGCAGGGTCTTGGACAGCACAGATACGCAGTATTTT	CASRVLDSTDTQYF
TRBV29-1	-	many	TRBJ2-2	TGCAGCACCATATTAACAGGCTCCGGGGAGCTGTTTTTT	CSTILTGSGELFF
TRBV6-5	-	few	TRBJ2-7	TGTGCCAGCAGTTACTCGTGGGGCGGGGATGAGCTGACGGGAGAGCAGTACTTC	CASSYSWGGDELTGEQYF
TRBV4-1	-	many	TRBJ1-6	TGCGCCAGCAGCCAGCGGGAATTCTTTTATAATTCACCCCTCCACTTT	CASSQREFFYNSPLHF
TRBV5-1	TRBD1	few	TRBJ2-5	TGCGCCAGCACCCCATGGGGGACAGGGAAAGAGACCCAGTACTTC	CASTPWGTGKETQYF
TRBV3-1	-	-	TRBJ2-3	TGTGCCAGCAGCCTCCATAAGAGCACAGATACGCAGTATTTT	CASSLHKSTDTQYF
TRBV7-9	-	many	TRBJ1-1	TGTGCCAGCAGCGCGGAAAGGGGACCGTTTGAAGCTTTCTTT	CASSAERGPFEAFF
TRBV10-3	TRBD1	many	TRBJ2-1	TGTGCCATCAGTGAGTCCACCGTCGGGACAGGACTCCTCAGTGAGCAGTTCTTC	CAISESTVGTGLLSEQFF